This T cell receptor (beta chain) was recovered during a study of CD8 T cells in Susac syndrome (dated by TCRdb to the late 2010s). For the study in its entirety: The study used repertoire sequencing to test whether antigen drove CD8+ T cell activation and differentiation in Susac syndrome.

RNA was extracted using the RNeasy kit, and roughly 0.45 to 1 ug of the RNA was reverse transcribed with random hexamers. TCR beta CDR3 regions were amplified with the immunoSEQ multiplex PCR assay covering 54 Vbeta and 13 Jbeta segments. Bias from PCR amplification was corrected by using a synthetic template baseline for primer optimization and for computational correction. The original pipeline was this. Reads were assigned to V, D and J genes according to IMGT and analyzed in immunoSEQ Analyzer, with only productive sequences retained. Clonality was computed as one minus Shannon entropy normalized by log2 of the number of productive unique sequences. Public and private clones were assessed among the 100 most prevalent clones of each patient and control. Susac-specific clones were defined as absent from healthy and MS cohorts, over a thousand published viral clones and other ImmuneACCESS disease sequences. Starting from the raw public reads, TCRdb applied fastp trimming at Q25, assembled clones with MiXCR and retained in-frame beta chains. Rows are combined by CDR3 protein, so each entry shows the most common genes and DNA. The V and J calls were determined by TCRdb, not by the authors. For this sample the table gives 150,000 to 200,000 distinct CDR3 sequences, of which around 93% were detected only once. Of the sample, roughly 0.1% is held by the ten largest clones.

The CDR3 contains 17 residues, cysteine and phenylalanine counted. Only the CDR3 DNA stays, 51 bases, in frame from base 1. In the germline V gene (reference sequence), CDR1 corresponds to SGHNT and CDR2 to YYREEE. The junction carries 11 bases between V and J, which are trimmed by 1 base and 0 bases respectively. Broader findings and caveats from the paper: The study acknowledged that relatively few individuals were included in the TCR sequencing and HLA analysis.

In regard to this clonotype: No cognate antigen has been identified for it. The input lacks base qualities; no much larger clone sits a single base away.

Peripheral blood CD8+ and CD4+ T cells from healthy donors, Susac syndrome patients and multiple sclerosis patients were profiled by high-throughput TCR beta sequencing. The multiple sclerosis controls were treatment-naive patients whose relapsing-remitting disease, either stable or active, fulfilled the revised McDonald criteria. Bulk CD8+ and CD4+ T cells were purified by magnetic negative isolation, whereas CD8+ TEMRA cells were enriched by FACS. Blood was drawn into EDTA tubes, processed within 24 hours, and PBMCs were isolated by density gradient centrifugation. PBMCs destined for TCR sequencing were cryopreserved in liquid nitrogen and later thawed in a 37 °C water bath. The sorted or isolated CD4+, CD8+ and CD8+ TEMRA cells reached a purity of at least 90%.

The clonotype comes from a human donor with multiple sclerosis. The sequenced sample was CD4+ T cells from PBMCs. The sequence joins TRBV5-4 to TRBJ2-6; the D segment cannot be called with confidence. At the DNA level, the sequence is TGTGCCAGCAGCTTGATGATTATGAACTCTGGGGCCAACGTCCTGACTTTC. Translated, it reads CASSLMIMNSGANVLTF.